What follows are 29 T cell receptor beta chains derived from one specimen sequenced in a study of blood T cell repertoires in COVID-19. Data came from immunoSEQ multiplex PCR; TCRdb stores just in-frame clones and leaves some out. The repertoire has under 85,000 clones, around 80% of them found once; the top ten carry approximately 5.8%. Sequenced: peripheral blood. These receptors were collected from a man aged 55 to 70 with active or convalescent COVID-19.

This chain connects TRBV27 to TRBJ1-5; 9 bases align to TRBD1. This CDR3 is 15 amino acids long. Per germline, CDR1 MNHEY and CDR2 SMNVEV (reference sequence). The V and J ends lost 5 bases and 7 bases, in that order; junction bases with no gene match: 9. The DNA for the CDR3 is TGTGCCAGCAGTGTACAGGGGGCCGGAGGACAGCCCCAGCATTTT. Its translation is CASSVQGAGGQPQHF.

The chain recombines TRBV18 with TRBJ1-5; the match to TRBD1 covers 7 bases. In germline, CDR1 is KGHSH, CDR2 LQKENI. Unmatched junction bases numbered 3, after V lost 0 bases and J lost 7 bases. The CDR3 covers 14 residues. The CDR3 DNA follows: TGTGCCAGCTCACCACCAGGCAGGGGGCAGCCCCAGCATTTT. Amino acid sequence: CASSPPGRGQPQHF.

The chain links TRBV7-2 to TRBJ1-2, with a tentative D call TRBD1 (5 bases). Between the trimmed V and J ends, which lost 1 base and 4 bases, there was a span of 13 bases. CDR1 SGHTA and CDR2 FQGNSA come from the germline V gene. The CDR3 has 15 residues. In DNA, the CDR3 is TGTGCCAGCAGCTTAGTAGAGGCAGGGTTCTATGGCTACACCTTC. The encoded protein is CASSLVEAGFYGYTF.

This chain connects TRBV4-1 to TRBJ1-1, with D maybe TRBD1 (5 bases). CDR3 length: 14 residues. CDR1 is MGHRA, CDR2 YSYEKL, per germline. V was shortened by 1 base and J by 1 base, with 7 bases between the two germline ends. The CDR3 region is CASSQVGQNTEAFF. CDR3 DNA sequence: TGCGCCAGCAGCCAAGTAGGACAGAACACTGAAGCTTTCTTT.

V usage is TRBV5-1 and J usage is TRBJ2-3, with 7 bases aligning to TRBD1. The germline V gene has CDR1 SGHRS and CDR2 YFSETQ. With 0 bases clipped from V and 4 bases from J, the junction kept 8 bases outside the gene matches. The CDR3 has 16 residues. The CDR3 protein is CASSLVATGYSDTQYF. The CDR3 DNA follows: TGCGCCAGCAGCTTGGTTGCGACAGGGTACTCAGATACGCAGTATTTT. Looking up the rest from reference TRBV5-1 and TRBJ2-3 gives the full variable domain: KAGVTQTPRYLIKTRGQQVTLSCSPISGHRSVSWYQQTPGQGLQFLFEYFSETQRNKGNFPGRFSGRQFSNSRSEMNVSTLELGDSALYLCASSLVATGYSDTQYFGPGTRLTVL.

This clone has a count of ten or more. V and J are TRBV13 and TRBJ2-4, with D perhaps TRBD2 (7 bases). Trimming took off 5 bases at V and 5 bases at J, with 19 bases between the two ends. CDR1 is PRHDT and CDR2 is FYEKMQ in the germline V gene (reference sequence). The CDR3 length is 16 residues. CDR3 nucleotide sequence: TGTGCCAGCAGCCCCGTGGAGGAGGGGGGGCAAAACATTCAGTACTTC. As protein: CASSPVEEGGQNIQYF.

This chain uses TRBV7-2 with TRBJ1-2; 8 bases fit TRBD1. V was clipped by 5 bases and J by 7 bases; unmatched bases: 9. Germline V gene sequence: CDR1 SGHTA, CDR2 FQGNSA. The CDR3 loop spans 14 amino acids. DNA for the CDR3: TGTGCCAGCAGCCAGGGGGCAGGGGGTATTGGCTACACCTTC. Protein: CASSQGAGGIGYTF.

V gene TRBV24-1 combines with J gene TRBJ2-2; D remains ambiguous. Germline assignment: CDR1 KGHDR and CDR2 SFDVKD. Trimming cost V 2 bases and J 4 bases, with 10 bases left between them. CDR3 size: 15 residues. Here the CDR3 DNA reads TGTGCCACCAGTGATTCAGGCTATTCCACCGGGGAGCTGTTTTTT. It encodes CATSDSGYSTGELFF.

The CDR3 protein is CASSQGGGNQPQHF. CDR3 coding DNA: TGTGCCAGCAGCCAGGGGGGGGGCAATCAGCCCCAGCATTTT. This chain joins TRBV3-1 (or the pseudogene TRBV3-2) and TRBJ1-5; a weak D match, TRBD1 (5 bases). The CDR3 covers 14 residues. V was trimmed by 3 bases and J by 2 bases, leaving 8 bases between them. The germline CDR1 and CDR2 sequences are LGHDT and YNNKEL (reference sequence).

The chain couples TRBV15 to TRBJ1-6; 8 bases fit TRBD1. CDR1 and CDR2 from the germline V gene are LNHNV and YYDKDF (reference sequence). V dropped 2 bases and J dropped 13; count of bases not matched to a gene: 10. This CDR3 is built from 15 residues. CDR3 DNA: TGTGCCACCAGCAGAACGGGGACAGGCTTTCACCCCCTCCACTTT. Residues: CATSRTGTGFHPLHF.

This clone qualifies as medium-sized. V and J are TRBV7-6 and TRBJ1-1; 9 nucleotides align to TRBD1. CDR1 and CDR2 (germline): SGHVS, FNYEAQ. The CDR3 length is 14 residues. J was trimmed by 6 bases and V by 4 bases; bases with no gene match: 6. The CDR3 sequence is CASSSLDRGPEAFF. In DNA, the CDR3 is TGTGCCAGCAGCTCCCTGGACAGGGGCCCTGAAGCTTTCTTT.

V gene TRBV7-2 combines with J gene TRBJ1-2, with D unresolved. Trimming took off 5 bases at V and 7 bases at J, with 17 bases between the two ends. Germline V gene lookup returns CDR1 SGHTA and CDR2 FQGNSA. The CDR3 contains 14 residues. The CDR3 loop is CASSPTGTTRGYTF. CDR3 DNA sequence: TGTGCCAGCAGCCCCACGGGAACGACTCGTGGCTACACCTTC.

The J gene is TRBJ1-2, the V gene TRBV7-2; 10 bases are shared with TRBD1. V shed 3 bases and J 8 bases; nucleotides not matched to a gene: 12. Germline values: CDR1 SGHTA, CDR2 FQGNSA. CDR3 length: 16 amino acids. CDR3 coding DNA: TGTGCCAGCAGCTTCCAATCGACAGGGGGCTCAGGAGGCTACACCTTC. Encoded protein: CASSFQSTGGSGGYTF.

The CDR3, as DNA: TGTGCCAGTAGCGGGACAGGGGCAGCTTTCTTT. Translating it yields CASSGTGAAFF. The gene calls are TRBV19 and TRBJ1-1; 10 bases match TRBD1. J gave up 10 bases and V 6 bases, and 2 bases lay outside the gene matches. Per germline, CDR1 LNHDA and CDR2 SQIVND (reference sequence). The CDR3 is 11 amino acids.

J is TRBJ2-7 and V is TRBV25-1; 7 bases fit TRBD1. The length of the CDR3 is 14 residues. V shed 4 bases and J 4 bases; nucleotides not matched to a gene: 7. The germline CDR1 and CDR2 sequences are MGHDK and SYGVNS. The CDR3 is CASSVATGSYEQYF. The DNA of the CDR3 is TGTGCCAGCAGTGTTGCGACAGGGAGTTACGAGCAGTACTTC.

This chain uses TRBV7-6 with TRBJ2-7, with TRBD1 matching 9 bases. CDR1 SGHVS and CDR2 FNYEAQ come from the germline V gene. V gave up 5 bases and J gave up 1 base; unmatched junction bases: 6. The CDR3 covers 15 residues. CDR3 amino acids: CASSASGTGSYEQYF. CDR3 nucleotide sequence: TGTGCCAGCAGCGCATCCGGGACAGGGTCCTACGAGCAGTACTTC.

V usage is TRBV27 and J usage is TRBJ2-3; tentative D call: TRBD2 (6 bases). V dropped 6 bases and J dropped 7 bases, with 17 bases sitting between them. There are 14 residues in the CDR3. Germline CDR1 and CDR2: MNHEY and SMNVEV (reference sequence). DNA for the CDR3: TGTGCCAGCAGCCGCCGCGGGGCGCAAAATACGCAGTATTTT. This codes for CASSRRGAQNTQYF.

This chain connects TRBV6-5 to TRBJ1-4; possible D gene TRBD1, 5 bases. CDR3 length: 15 residues. Germline assignment: CDR1 MNHEY and CDR2 SVGAGI. The V end lost 6 bases, the J end lost 8 bases, and 19 bases lay between the germline ends. The CDR3 region is CASSPGGGGGEKLFF. DNA for the CDR3: TGTGCCAGCAGCCCCGGAGGCGGTGGGGGGGAAAAACTGTTTTTT.

The V gene is TRBV30, the J gene TRBJ2-3; D gene ambiguous. The germline V and J ends were trimmed by 0 bases and 3 bases, with 7 bases remaining between them. There are 13 residues in the CDR3. The germline V gene has CDR1 GTSNPN and CDR2 SVGIG (reference sequence). Here the CDR3 reads CAWSVQLTDTQYF. The CDR3 DNA follows: TGTGCCTGGAGTGTACAGTTAACAGATACGCAGTATTTT.

J is TRBJ2-5 and V is TRBV19, with D hard to call. Germline CDR1 and CDR2: LNHDA and SQIVND (reference sequence). Trimming shortened V by 0 bases and J by 7 bases, and 6 bases separated the two germline ends. The CDR3 spans 12 residues. In DNA, the CDR3 is TGTGCCAGTAGTATAGATAGAGGGACCCAGTACTTC. This translates into CASSIDRGTQYF.

This clone came up a few times. CDR3 sequence (DNA): TGTGCCAGCAGCTCAAGCGCGGACAGCTCCTACAATGAGCAGTTCTTC. This sequence encodes CASSSSADSSYNEQFF. V usage is TRBV7-2 and J usage is TRBJ2-1; D may be TRBD1 (6 bases). Germline loops: CDR1 SGHTA, CDR2 FQGNSA. V was trimmed by 4 bases and J by 0 bases, leaving 13 bases between them. CDR3 length: 16 residues.

The chain couples TRBV29-1 to TRBJ2-1; TRBD2 agrees at 9 bases. V trimming: 4 bases; J trimming: 5 bases; junction bases outside the gene matches: 9. The CDR3 covers 15 residues. Germline loops: CDR1 SQVTM, CDR2 ANQGSEA. Here the CDR3 DNA reads TGCAGCGTTGCCCTCTTAGCGGGGGTCGACAATGAGCAGTTCTTC. It yields the protein CSVALLAGVDNEQFF.

The genes are TRBV12-3 or TRBV12-4 and TRBJ2-7; the D gene is possibly TRBD2 (6 bases). With 7 bases removed from V and 6 bases from J, the gap between germline ends came to 16 bases. There are 13 residues in the CDR3. The CDR3, as DNA: TGTGCCAGCACCAGGCGTCCGGAGGGCGAGCAGTACTTC. Residues: CASTRRPEGEQYF.

This sequence joins TRBV19 and TRBJ1-5, with D hard to call. Germline V gene sequence: CDR1 LNHDA, CDR2 SQIVND (reference sequence). V was cut by 3 bases and J by 0 bases, with 15 bases left in between. This CDR3 is 17 amino acids long. CDR3 bases: TGTGCCAGTAGTATTTCGGCAGGTTTCAATAGCAATCAGCCCCAGCATTTT. Amino acid sequence: CASSISAGFNSNQPQHF.

The genes are TRBV10-2 and TRBJ2-7; 8 bases map to TRBD1. The V gene end was trimmed by 2 bases and the J gene end by 3 bases; junction bases not matched to a gene: 6. This CDR3 is 15 amino acids long. Germline assignment: CDR1 WSHSY and CDR2 SAAADI. CDR3 in amino acids: CASSEATGGGYEQYF. The CDR3 region has the DNA TGCGCCAGCAGTGAGGCAACAGGGGGAGGCTACGAGCAGTACTTC.

This chain joins TRBV7-2 and TRBJ2-5; a weak D match, TRBD1 (6 bases). CDR3 size: 13 residues. Germline assignment: CDR1 SGHTA and CDR2 FQGNSA. V was trimmed by 0 bases and J by 5 bases, leaving 7 bases between them. The CDR3 is CASSLAGAETQYF. The DNA for the CDR3 is TGTGCCAGCAGCTTAGCGGGGGCGGAGACCCAGTACTTC.

V usage is TRBV12-3 or TRBV12-4 and J usage is TRBJ1-2; D not resolved. The V end lost 8 bases, the J end lost 0 bases, and 7 bases lay between the germline ends. The CDR3 runs to 12 residues. The CDR3 DNA is TGTGCCAGCGCACTTCCTAACTATGGCTACACCTTC. This translates into CASALPNYGYTF.

The chain links TRBV28 to TRBJ1-6, with D possibly being TRBD1 (5 bases). The V gene lost 5 bases and the J gene lost 9 bases, with 11 bases spanning the gap. The CDR3 length is 13 residues. CDR1 is MDHEN, CDR2 SYDVKM, per germline. Written as DNA, the CDR3 is TGTGCCAGCAGTCCCAGGGTGGCTTCACCCCTCCACTTT. Translating gives CASSPRVASPLHF.

The rearrangement links TRBV11-2 to TRBJ2-7; 8 bases match TRBD1. CDR3 length: 15 residues. Trimming at V came to 4 bases and at J to 5 bases, leaving 10 bases not matched to a gene. CDR1 and CDR2 from the germline V gene are SGHAT and FQNNGV. Here the CDR3 reads CASSSLRTGPNEQYF. In DNA, the CDR3 is TGTGCCAGCAGCTCCCTAAGGACAGGGCCAAACGAGCAGTACTTC.